The subject of this entry is one TCR beta chain. Followed longitudinally, the Seattle patients had been enrolled during active infection. This sample stems from a study of blood T cell repertoires in COVID-19. Study context: Both acute and convalescent COVID-19 samples were obtained from the United States, Italy and Spain.

Germline CDR1 and CDR2: SQVTM and ANQGSEA. Trimming shortened V by 0 bases and J by 7 bases, and 5 bases separated the two germline ends. The CDR3 covers 11 residues. Authors' analysis steps: Nucleated cell number was recorded as an estimate derived from reference gene primer amplification. Generated by immunoSEQ multiplex PCR, the TCRdb table keeps only in-frame clones and is missing some. V, J and clone size derive from that table, while D and trimming were established from the DNA sequence. Of about 300,000 clones in the sample, around 92% are singletons; the top ten hold approximately 1.8%. Sequencing was performed on peripheral blood. This chain links TRBV29-1 with TRBJ2-3; D ambiguous. This clonotype was obtained from a woman under 40 with COVID-19, enrolled during active disease. This CDR3 is CSVEEFYTQYF. As DNA, the CDR3 is TGCAGCGTTGAAGAGTTCTATACGCAGTATTTT.